The 2 T cell receptor beta chains listed next were all sequenced from one sample in a study of T cells in Graves' hyperthyroidism and ophthalmopathy. The investigators amplified TCR beta CDR3 regions from RNA transcripts. Carried out on the TCR CDR3, a first-round RT-PCR used the HTBI primer set. TCRdb independently ran MiXCR on the multiplex PCR reads; one entry per CDR3 protein. This table holds under 550,000 distinct CDR3 sequences, roughly 15% found once. What was sequenced was blood. The receptor source for this set is a woman under 30 with Graves' hyperthyroidism.

This clonotype was picked up many times. The CDR3 here is CASGSGQRYGYTF. The CDR3 DNA sequence: TGTGCTAGTGGTTCCGGACAGCGATATGGCTACACCTTC. V and J are TRBV12-5 and TRBJ1-2; tentatively, D is TRBD1 (6 bases). The germline CDR1 and CDR2 sequences are LGHNT and FRNRAP. The CDR3 contains 13 residues. The ends were cut back, 4 bases at V and 5 bases at J, with 11 bases in the middle.

This clonotype showed up just a few times. A much larger clonotype is one base distant, so this may be a read error. The J gene is TRBJ2-7, the V gene TRBV7-9; 9 bases fit TRBD2. The CDR3 consists of 15 residues. With 4 bases clipped from V and 3 bases from J, the junction kept 7 bases outside the gene matches. Looked up from germline, CDR1 is SEHNR and CDR2 is FQNEAQ (reference sequence). The DNA for the CDR3 is TGTGCCAGCAGCTCAGCGGGGGGACAGCACTACGAGCAGTACTTC. Translation: CASSSAGGQHYEQYF.